This entry lists 31 T cell receptor beta chains sequenced from one sample in a study of graft-versus-host responses after intestinal transplantation. Profiling relied on immunoSEQ multiplex PCR, and the TCRdb table lists in-frame clones only, not all of them. The sample records roughly 80,000 clones, roughly 87% being singletons. The antigens these receptors bind are not known. Here the sequenced sample was unstimulated CD8+ T cells sorted from spleen or lymph node cells, taken before transplant. These receptors all stem from a human donor who was the organ donor for an intestinal transplant.

The V gene is TRBV6-1, the J gene TRBJ2-5, with a weak D call TRBD1 (6 bases). Trimming shortened V by 4 bases and J by 5 bases, and 17 bases separated the two germline ends. Germline V gene lookup returns CDR1 MNHNS and CDR2 SASEGT. There are 15 residues in the CDR3. The CDR3 reads CASSVVQGEHETQYF. In DNA, the CDR3 is TGTGCCAGCAGTGTTGTACAGGGAGAACACGAGACCCAGTACTTC.

The gene calls are TRBV28 and TRBJ2-2; 11 bases match TRBD2. The ends lost 3 bases at V and 0 bases at J; junction bases unmatched: 12. This CDR3 has 20 residues. Germline V gives CDR1 MDHEN, CDR2 SYDVKM. CDR3 nucleotide sequence: TGTGCCAGCAGTTTTCTAGACTACGTTAGCGGGGGGGCGAACACCGGGGAGCTGTTTTTT. It translates to CASSFLDYVSGGANTGELFF.

The CDR3 sequence is CASSFRGAYEQYF. The CDR3 nucleotides are TGTGCCAGCAGTTTTAGAGGGGCCTACGAGCAGTACTTC. The genes are TRBV27 and TRBJ2-7; TRBD1 or TRBD2 may be the D gene (5 bases each). V was shortened by 3 bases and J by 2 bases, with 8 bases between the two germline ends. The CDR3 is made up of 13 amino acids. CDR1 and CDR2 from the germline V gene are MNHEY and SMNVEV (reference sequence).

J is TRBJ1-4 and V is TRBV5-1; D is ambiguous. The CDR3 loop spans 17 amino acids. V lost 0 bases to trimming and J lost 0 bases, with 12 bases between them. Per germline, CDR1 SGHRS and CDR2 YFSETQ. The CDR3 reads CASSLALLSATNEKLFF. CDR3 bases: TGCGCCAGCAGCTTGGCCCTCCTCTCTGCAACTAATGAAAAACTGTTTTTT.

In this sample, this clone turned up once. This chain joins TRBV19 and TRBJ2-1, with D perhaps TRBD2 (5 bases). Germline CDR1 LNHDA, CDR2 SQIVND (reference sequence). The CDR3 length is 16 residues. V was pared by 6 bases and J by 8 bases, with 23 bases between. CDR3 sequence (DNA): TGTGCCAGTAGACCTAGCATAACCTACGTCACCTATGAGCAGTTCTTC. This gives the protein CASRPSITYVTYEQFF.

Here the CDR3 DNA reads TGCAGCGTTGAAGGGATCATAAACAATGAGCAGTTCTTC. Translated, it gives CSVEGIINNEQFF. This chain joins TRBV29-1 and TRBJ2-1; no firm D call. The CDR3 runs to 13 residues. The V gene's germline CDR1 is SQVTM and CDR2 ANQGSEA. V was trimmed by 1 base and J by 5 bases, leaving 9 bases between them.

A note on this clone: This sample includes further DNA sequences coding for the same CDR3. This chain connects TRBV6-1 to TRBJ2-7, with TRBD1 matching over 7 bases. V dropped 2 bases and J dropped 3; count of bases not matched to a gene: 10. The CDR3 is 16 amino acids. CDR1 and CDR2 from the germline V gene are MNHNS and SASEGT. The CDR3 protein is CASSETGVGDLYEQYF. As DNA, the CDR3 is TGTGCCAGCAGTGAAACAGGGGTGGGGGATCTCTACGAGCAGTACTTC.

The V call is TRBV6-5, the J call TRBJ1-2; D not certain. The CDR3 length is 15 residues. Trimming removed 5 bases from V and 2 bases from J, with 15 bases in between. Germline V gene sequence: CDR1 MNHEY, CDR2 SVGAGI. CDR3 bases: TGTGCCAGCAGTCCCAGGACCGACCTCAACTATGGCTACACCTTC. Protein sequence: CASSPRTDLNYGYTF.

V is TRBV15 and J is TRBJ2-2, with D possibly matching TRBD1 (6 bases). The germline gives CDR1 LNHNV, CDR2 YYDKDF (reference sequence). The CDR3 totals 14 residues. Trimming took off 3 bases at V and 5 bases at J, with 10 bases between the two ends. The CDR3 spells CATSSNRETGELFF. The CDR3 nucleotides are TGTGCCACCAGCAGCAACAGGGAGACCGGGGAGCTGTTTTTT.

The chain carries TRBV7-2 and TRBJ1-2; D uncertain. This CDR3 is built from 16 residues. Trimming left V 6 bases short and J 0 bases short, with 17 bases between. Germline CDR1 reads SGHTA; CDR2 reads FQGNSA. For the CDR3, the DNA is TGTGCCAGCAGGTCCACCCCGGTGGGAGCTAACTATGGCTACACCTTC. Its translation is CASRSTPVGANYGYTF.

The chain links TRBV7-9 to TRBJ1-1, with a tentative D call TRBD1 (6 bases). CDR3 length: 18 residues. Germline lookup yields CDR1 SEHNR and CDR2 FQNEAQ (reference sequence). Trimming left V 10 bases short and J 6 bases short, with 33 bases between. The CDR3 nucleotides read TGTGCCAACCAGGAGGCCTATCAGGGGCAGGGACGGGGCGCTGAAGCTTTCTTT. Its translation is CANQEAYQGQGRGAEAFF.

The V call is TRBV5-1, the J call TRBJ1-5; the D gene is possibly TRBD1 (5 bases). With 0 bases removed from V and 2 bases from J, the gap between germline ends came to 9 bases. In germline, CDR1 is SGHRS, CDR2 YFSETQ. The CDR3 covers 15 residues. In DNA form, the CDR3 reads TGCGCCAGCAGCTTGGGAGGGGCGGGCAATCAGCCCCAGCATTTT. Protein sequence: CASSLGGAGNQPQHF.

The chain combines TRBV5-4 with TRBJ2-7, with D unresolved. The germline gives CDR1 SGHNT, CDR2 YYREEE (reference sequence). Trimming removed 4 bases at V and 2 bases at J, with 13 bases between. The CDR3 spans 14 residues. This CDR3 is CASSVLPGAYEQYF. CDR3 DNA: TGTGCCAGCAGCGTGCTGCCAGGCGCCTACGAGCAGTACTTC.

The CDR3 DNA follows: TGTGCCAGCAGTGATGAGCTGACTAGCGGACCCTACAATGAGCAGTTCTTC. Encoded protein: CASSDELTSGPYNEQFF. The chain has TRBV2 and TRBJ2-1; 9 bases line up with TRBD2. The CDR3 contains 17 residues. In germline, CDR1 is SNHLY, CDR2 FYNNEI. The junction had 8 bases not matched to a gene; V was cut back by 3 bases and J by 2 bases.

The chain has TRBV30 and TRBJ2-3; weak D call: TRBD1 (5 bases). The V end was cut by 3 bases, the J end by 3 bases, with 13 bases between. The length of the CDR3 is 14 residues. Germline V lookup: CDR1 GTSNPN, CDR2 SVGIG (reference sequence). CDR3 nucleotide sequence: TGTGCCTGGAGATCCAAGGGGCCAACAGATACGCAGTATTTT. Translating gives CAWRSKGPTDTQYF.

Comment on this clone: The sample has other DNA sequences that encode this CDR3 too. V gene TRBV29-1 combines with J gene TRBJ2-2, with a weak D call TRBD1 (5 bases). Germline CDR1 and CDR2: SQVTM and ANQGSEA. Trimming cost V 5 bases and J 1 base, with 17 bases left between them. This CDR3 spans 16 amino acids. CDR3 amino acids: CSVSGGAVLNTGELFF. The CDR3 DNA follows: TGCAGCGTTTCCGGTGGGGCGGTATTGAACACCGGGGAGCTGTTTTTT.

The V call is TRBV28, the J call TRBJ2-5; the D gene could be TRBD1 or TRBD2 (5 bases each). The CDR3 consists of 15 residues. Germline CDR1 MDHEN, CDR2 SYDVKM. V was clipped by 8 bases and J by 11 bases, with 27 bases between them. Written as DNA, the CDR3 is TGTGCCAGCCGCTATACCATGGACACCCTAGGGGAGCAGTACTTC. Amino acids: CASRYTMDTLGEQYF. The full variable domain, its missing parts supplied by reference TRBV28 and TRBJ2-5, is DVKVTQSSRYLVKRTGEKVFLECVQDMDHENMFWYRQDPGLGLRLIYFSYDVKMKEKGDIPEGYSVSREKKERFSLILESASTNQTSMYLCASRYTMDTLGEQYFGPGTRLLVL.

The chain links TRBV6-1 to TRBJ1-1; D not certain. This CDR3 region has 13 residues. Germline values: CDR1 MNHNS, CDR2 SASEGT. V gave up 5 bases and J gave up 0 bases, with 7 bases separating them. As DNA, the CDR3 is TGTGCCAGCAGTAACGGGATGAACACTGAAGCTTTCTTT. It specifies CASSNGMNTEAFF.

The chain combines TRBV10-2 with TRBJ2-1, with 7 bases lining up with TRBD2. J lost 4 bases, V lost 7 bases, and 7 bases had no gene match. Germline V CDR1 and CDR2: WSHSY, SAAADI. The CDR3 totals 14 residues. The CDR3 coding sequence is TGCGCCAGCACCAGGGTAGCGGGTTACAATGAGCAGTTCTTC. Protein sequence: CASTRVAGYNEQFF.

The rearrangement links TRBV5-1 to TRBJ2-7; D is uncertain. The germline V gene encodes CDR1 SGHRS and CDR2 YFSETQ. The CDR3 totals 17 residues. V was shortened by 0 bases and J by 2 bases, with 18 bases between the two germline ends. The CDR3 loop reads CASSLAVGPSWPYEQYF. Written as DNA, the CDR3 is TGCGCCAGCAGCTTGGCCGTTGGCCCCAGTTGGCCCTACGAGCAGTACTTC.

The rearrangement links TRBV2 to TRBJ2-1; 9 bases map to TRBD2. V was clipped by 8 bases and J by 6 bases; unmatched bases: 2. Germline loops: CDR1 SNHLY, CDR2 FYNNEI. This CDR3 spans 12 amino acids. The CDR3 DNA follows: TGTGCCAGCGCGGGGGGGCGCAATGAGCAGTTCTTC. Protein sequence: CASAGGRNEQFF.

This clone was recorded a few times. The CDR3 loop is CASSGDSEDTGELFF. In DNA, the CDR3 is TGTGCCAGCAGCGGGGACAGCGAGGACACCGGGGAGCTGTTTTTT. The rearrangement joins TRBV5-6 to TRBJ2-2; 7 nucleotides match TRBD1. Germline V gene lookup returns CDR1 SGHDT and CDR2 YYEEEE. The CDR3 has 15 residues. V gave up 4 bases and J gave up 3 bases; unmatched junction bases: 6. Complete variable domain (other parts from reference TRBV5-6 and TRBJ2-2): DAGVTQSPTHLIKTRGQQVTLRCSPKSGHDTVSWYQQALGQGPQFIFQYYEEEERQRGNFPDRFSGHQFPNYSSELNVNALLLGDSALYLCASSGDSEDTGELFFGEGSRLTVL.

The chain employs TRBV5-5 and TRBJ2-1; no clear D. V lost 2 bases to trimming and J lost 0 bases, with 18 bases between them. CDR3 length equals 18 residues. In germline, CDR1 is SGHKS, CDR2 YYEKEE (reference sequence). The chain's CDR3 is CASSFPHRLESSYNEQFF. The CDR3 nucleotides are TGTGCCAGCAGCTTCCCTCATCGTCTAGAGAGCTCCTACAATGAGCAGTTCTTC.

For the CDR3, the DNA is TGTGCCTGGAGTGTGTACTCTGGAAACACCATATATTTT. It codes for CAWSVYSGNTIYF. The V and J genes are TRBV30 and TRBJ1-3; the D is unclear. This CDR3 contains 13 residues. From germline, CDR1 is GTSNPN and CDR2 SVGIG (reference sequence). The V end was cut by 0 bases, the J end by 0 bases, with 3 bases between.

This clone was picked up many times. This chain joins TRBV9 and TRBJ1-2, with no clear D. Deletions cut 0 bases from V and 8 bases from J, with 2 bases between. In germline, CDR1 is SGDLS, CDR2 YYNGEE. This CDR3 region has 10 residues. Written as DNA, the CDR3 is TGTGCCAGCAGCGTAGGGGGCTACACCTTC. It yields the protein CASSVGGYTF.

V usage is TRBV4-1 and J usage is TRBJ2-7; D remains ambiguous. The germline CDR1 and CDR2 sequences are MGHRA and YSYEKL. The CDR3 is made up of 13 amino acids. Trimming took off 2 bases at V and 4 bases at J, with 9 bases between the two ends. In DNA, the CDR3 is TGCGCCAGCAGCCAACACGGTACTTACGAGCAGTACTTC. Its translation is CASSQHGTYEQYF.

This chain connects TRBV6-1 to TRBJ1-2; 7 bases align to TRBD1. Trimming removed 7 bases from V and 4 bases from J; junction bases left unmatched: 3. The germline gives CDR1 MNHNS, CDR2 SASEGT. The CDR3 extends over 12 amino acids. The CDR3 DNA follows: TGTGCCAGCAAGACAGGGTTCTATGGCTACACCTTC. Its translation is CASKTGFYGYTF.

The chain couples TRBV6-4 to TRBJ2-2; TRBD1 matches 7 bases. This CDR3 is built from 14 residues. Germline CDR1 is MRHNA and CDR2 is SNTAGT. The V segment lost 2 bases and the J segment 3 bases; nucleotides outside the gene matches: 0. This CDR3 reads CASSDGQDTGELFF. CDR3 coding DNA: TGTGCCAGCAGTGACGGACAGGACACCGGGGAGCTGTTTTTT.

This chain joins TRBV28 and TRBJ1-1; D is unresolved. CDR1 is MDHEN and CDR2 is SYDVKM in the germline V gene. V was cut by 3 bases and J by 2 bases, with 4 bases left in between. The CDR3 contains 12 residues. The CDR3 protein is CASSFDNTEAFF. The CDR3 DNA is TGTGCCAGCAGTTTTGATAACACTGAAGCTTTCTTT.

Comments on this clone: The junction does not match germline at one end; this may be a read error. The chain couples TRBV19 to TRBJ1-1; D not resolved. Per the germline V gene, CDR1 is LNHDA and CDR2 is SQIVND (reference sequence). The CDR3 contains 13 residues. CDR3 in amino acids: CASSLDLNTEAFF. The CDR3 nucleotides read TGTGCCAGTAGTCTCGACTTGAATACTGAAGCTTTCTTT.

The CDR3 region has the DNA TGTGCCAGCAGTGAAGCGAGGGCTAGCAATCAGCCCCAGCATTTT. It translates to CASSEARASNQPQHF. The chain joins TRBV2 to TRBJ1-5; D unresolved. The CDR3 contains 15 residues. The germline CDR1 and CDR2 sequences are SNHLY and FYNNEI. V lost 0 bases to trimming and J lost 0 bases, with 6 bases between them.